This TCR beta chain was identified in a study of liver allograft versus peripheral blood T cells. Study details: Recipients' peripheral blood T cell receptor repertoires were compared with those in transplanted livers. Study-wide points: It was reported that the T cell receptor repertoires found inside liver allografts differed from those that were detected in peripheral blood.

TCRdb processed the reads anew with MiXCR; each CDR3 protein has one entry. This table holds some 3,400 distinct CDR3 sequences, 16% found once. This clonotype was found a few times. What it recognizes is unknown. This CDR3 comprises 15 residues. V was pared by 0 bases and J by 9 bases, with 16 bases between. Germline V gene data show CDR1 as SGHDT and CDR2 as YYEEEE. The gene calls are TRBV5-6 and TRBJ2-1, with no clear D. This clonotype originated in a human patient who had a liver transplant. Some T cells may have originated in the graft donor. DNA for the CDR3: TGTGCCAGCAGCTTGGGTTCAACAGATGCAGGTGAGCAGTTCTTC. Its protein product is CASSLGSTDAGEQFF.